This T cell receptor beta chain emerged from a study of long-term antiretroviral therapy in people with HIV (dated by TCRdb to 2022 to 2024). Describing the broader study: The earliest samples were collected roughly a decade before the 2015 WHO recommendation for immediate ART, at a time when ART was usually postponed until CD4 counts fell. From fewer than 35 adults with confirmed HIV infection, the cohort provided 150 to 200 cryopreserved PBMC samples, gathered serially across a mean of about six years (range 1-12). No cross-contamination during QIAcube processing was shown when test extractions of a monoclonal T-cell line were performed alongside some 33 polyclonal samples. A retrospective serial study tested whether ART initiation and durable HIV suppression were associated with changes in peripheral blood TRB repertoire composition and diversity. About 40% of the roughly 30 participants with HIV were female.

Sequencing of the TRB variable region was done with the immunoSEQ hsTCRB v3.0 assay at survey level resolution. The targeted TRB sequencing depth was roughly 40,000-55,000 T-cell genomes per sample. Pooled TRB libraries were sequenced on an Illumina MiSeq with a v3 150-cycle kit. Per the original workflow: Repertoire analysis was performed in R inside a reproducible Nextflow workflow that covered QC, data transformation and analysis. LymphoSeq2, an R package for AIRR-Seq data exploration, was used to implement custom analyses. After excluding a few samples that yielded fewer than 5000 total TRB sequences, approximately 180 HIV repertoires remained for analysis. Among the 188 retained HIV repertoires, 55 to 60 were collected before ART initiation and approximately 130 were collected after ART initiation. Repertoires were downsampled to 5000 TRB nucleotide sequences, with summary statistics averaged over 100 downsampling iterations. Only TRB sequences with CDR3 regions of at least seven amino acids were retained for analysis. Diversity was assessed using a clonality score derived from Shannon entropy and using the Gini coefficient. In repertoire networks, the top 5000 CDR3 amino acid sequences were linked whenever an edit distance of one separated two sequences. For TRB CDR3 amino acid sequences, GLIPH2 was used to predict antigen specificity groups and MHC restriction. CDR3 amino acid sequences were matched against VDJdb and McPAS-TCR to flag known CMV, EBV, HIV or tissue antigen associations. Pre-ART, post-ART and control groups were compared with Wilcoxon signed-rank tests and Holm-Bonferroni correction. TCRdb took over this immuneACCESS table, retaining in-frame rearrangements with V and J assigned. Such tables are incomplete; in checked studies, under half of the missing clones stem from an unresolved V gene, and the remainder is unexplained. V, J and clone size derive from that table, while D and trimming were established from the DNA sequence. The sample table contains some 20,000 clones; only one count was recorded for about three quarters of them. The leading ten clones occupy 11% to 15% of the sample.

At the junction V is shortened by 0 bases and J by 4 bases, with 16 bases in between. The germline V gene sets CDR1 to SGDLS and CDR2 to YYNGEE. The CDR3 goes from the cysteine to the phenylalanine over 16 residues. The CDR3 DNA has 48 bases and is translated from base 1. General findings and caveats noted by the study authors: Starting ART was linked to a significant rise in TRB diversity, yet even after long-term ART the diversity remained significantly lower than in transplant donor controls. Because PBMC availability was limited, only the TCR beta chain was sequenced, with no alpha chain pairing. Expanded TRB clones identified before ART initiation dominated the repertoire across all time points, though the dominance fluctuated and decreased in many PLHIV after ART. No data were available on ART adherence, viral resistance or therapy changes, limiting inferences about post-ART repertoire changes. Unsorted PBMC were profiled instead of sorted CD4+ and CD8+ T cells because pre-ART samples had limited cell numbers. Narrower CDR3 length ranges were observed in HIV repertoires than in controls, and an antigen-experienced repertoire with only a slight naive shift after ART was suggested by the network structure. The samples were dated from about 2003 to 2017, and the ART regimens that were used may be less effective than current ART regimens.

Participants were included only if at least one PBMC sample before ART initiation and at least two post-ART samples were available. Every participant with HIV received treatment in the United States of America. Before DNA extraction, cryopreserved samples of about 0.9-10 million PBMC were thawed and then washed. At the time of the earliest PBMC sample, participants with HIV were aged between roughly 20 and 55 years. PBMC samples were contributed by each participant from 1-4 timepoints before ART initiation and 2-8 timepoints after ART initiation, with a median of 7 samples. For every participant, serial HIV viral load, CD4+ T-cell count, ART history and demographic data were obtained. Genomic DNA was extracted from unsorted PBMC with a Qiagen kit on a QIAcube, with processing performed in batches of 12 samples. In the case of this clone: Its cognate antigen has yet to be identified. No base-level quality is on record; no much larger clone is a single base apart.

This sequence was found in a woman aged 30 to 39 with HIV. Sequenced material: unsorted PBMCs, taken 2.9 years after starting antiretroviral therapy. The V gene is TRBV9 and the J gene is TRBJ1-1, with a weak D call of TRBD1 (6 bases match). The CDR3 region: CASSVVGGPWGTEAFF. The DNA is as follows: TGTGCCAGCAGCGTAGTGGGGGGCCCCTGGGGCACTGAAGCTTTCTTT.